This TCR beta chain was retrieved from a study of metastatic and nonmetastatic thyroid tumors (dated by TCRdb to 2018 to 2021). Regarding the complete study: Repertoires from peripheral blood and from tumor or nodule tissue samples of malignant and benign thyroid patients were compared.

General study outcomes and caveats: TCR beta diversity was reported as significantly higher in malignant tumors than in benign nodules, in both blood and tumor samples.

The library came from PCR. Reads for this sample came from an Illumina HiSeq 4000. High-throughput sequencing was used to profile the TCR beta-chain CDR3 region of each patient. The original methods were these. The researchers built a classifier to tell apart papillary thyroid cancer patients with distant metastasis, based on CDR3 differences among clinicopathological groups. Repertoire diversity was assessed with the Shannon index, and tumor-blood repertoire similarity with the Morisita-Horn index. The public sequencing data were trimmed at Q25 with fastp and processed into clonotypes with MiXCR by TCRdb, which kept only in-frame beta chains. The V and J calls come from TCRdb's annotation, not from the publication. In this sample the table shows roughly 17,000 clones, 24% of which occur a single time. The top ten clones comprise about 12% of the sample. This clone was seen a handful of times. There is no known antigen for this receptor. Base qualities are missing; no much larger clone stands one base away.

The CDR3 goes from the cysteine to the phenylalanine over 16 residues. Just the 48-base CDR3 DNA is kept, in frame starting at base 1. CDR1 and CDR2 were assigned from the germline V gene as MNHNS and SASEGT. V is cut back by 7 bases and J by 1 base, with 11 bases in the junction unmatched. Before undergoing thyroid surgery, none of the patients had been given any kind of treatment. Using T-cell receptor beta sequencing, the researchers looked back retrospectively at clinical samples from patients, gathered between about 2012 and 2018. The rearrangement combines TRBV6-1 with TRBJ2-5; TRBD2 matches 8 bases in the middle. Material for sequencing was tumor tissue. This sequence was found in a male donor with papillary thyroid cancer or a benign thyroid nodule (not recorded which). Some clones in this sample may be carry-over from other donors' samples. The DNA is TGTGCCAGCAAACGGTCACTAGCGGAGCCCCAAGAGACCCAGTACTTC. It translates as CASKRSLAEPQETQYF.